A single TCR beta chain is shown here with its context. Its specificity is not known. This entry is derived from a study of cytomegalovirus exposure and HLA in healthy donors. On the study more broadly: An early data release held tens of millions of unique TCRs from HLA-typed donors.

CDR1 and CDR2 (germline): MNHNY, SVGAGI (reference sequence). The CDR3 totals 15 residues. The trim removed 7 bases at V and 3 bases at J, leaving 10 bases unmatched. Study-level findings and limits: Through in vitro validation, three CMV-associated chains were shown to be specific for CMV antigens. The study flagged approximately 180 TCR beta chains as cytomegalovirus-associated.

PCR primers comprised 60 Vbeta and 13 Jbeta primers. The data were produced by immunoSEQ multiplex PCR, yet TCRdb's version contains in-frame clones alone and is incomplete. The sample includes 160,000 or so clones, 78% of them seen just once. This sequence joins TRBV6-6 and TRBJ1-2; 8 bases are shared with TRBD1. The specimen sequenced was PBMCs. This TCR was recovered from a male donor in good health and CMV-seronegative. The CDR3 DNA follows: TGTGCCAGCAAAGAGGACAGGGAAAGGGACTATGGCTACACCTTC. It is translated as CASKEDRERDYGYTF.